The sequence of this T cell receptor (beta chain) was determined in a study of T cell responses to AZD1222 COVID-19 vaccine. As for the study in general: Pooling was applied to second doses at about 4 or about 12 weeks. Findings and limits, study-wide: Spike-wide coverage was observed for vaccine-associated CD4 TCRs, with dominant responses at 160-218 and 743-854. Seropositive status at baseline applied to only a handful of AZD1222 recipients. It should be noted that donors were predominantly white British and more often female, and clonal diversity was possibly underestimated.

Of note for this clone: Its antigen is not known.

Trimming shortened V by 6 bases and J by 9 bases, and 18 bases separated the two germline ends. Germline V CDR1 and CDR2: MDHEN, SYDVKM. The CDR3 totals 13 residues. The assay was immunoSEQ multiplex PCR, and TCRdb's table has in-frame clones only and misses some. The sample contains about 150,000 clones, roughly 92% of which appear only once. The input for sequencing was peripheral blood, taken on day 0 of AZD1222 vaccination. This chain links TRBV28 with TRBJ2-7; no definite D call. The TCR sequence derives from an adult in good health. CDR3 loop: CASRLRVTARQYV. The CDR3 DNA reads as TGTGCCAGCAGGTTAAGGGTTACTGCTAGGCAGTACGTC.